The rows below give T cell receptor beta chains drawn from one sample of a study of blood T cell repertoires in COVID-19. Sequenced by immunoSEQ multiplex PCR; TCRdb stores in-frame clones only, minus some. The sample records approximately 300,000 clones, 90% being singletons. Sequenced: peripheral blood. Source of these receptors: a woman aged 30 to 39 with COVID-19, enrolled during active disease. The CDR3 runs from the conserved cysteine through the conserved F or W. The D gene is left open where the match is weak. Part of the rows lack a size; the others show once, few, many or a class for expanded clones.

V gene: TRBV27
clone size: -
CDR3 length: 16
D gene: TRBD2
J gene: TRBJ2-3
CDR3 protein: CASSPLREGPTDTQYF
CDR3 DNA: TGTGCCAGCAGTCCCCTGCGGGAGGGCCCGACAGATACGCAGTATTTT

V gene: TRBV27
clone size: -
CDR3 length: 14
D gene: -
J gene: TRBJ2-1
CDR3 protein: CASSESGNNGEQFF
CDR3 DNA: TGTGCCAGCAGTGAAAGCGGTAACAATGGCGAGCAGTTCTTC

V gene: TRBV5-6
clone size: once
CDR3 length: 17
D gene: TRBD2
J gene: TRBJ2-3
CDR3 protein: CASSLVNLAGVGDTQYF
CDR3 DNA: TGTGCCAGCAGCTTGGTAAACCTAGCGGGAGTTGGAGATACGCAGTATTTT

V gene: TRBV10-2
clone size: -
CDR3 length: 14
D gene: -
J gene: TRBJ1-5
CDR3 protein: CASGKGGGNQPQHF
CDR3 DNA: TGCGCCAGCGGAAAGGGCGGGGGCAATCAGCCCCAGCATTTT

V gene: TRBV11-2
clone size: -
CDR3 length: 13
D gene: -
J gene: TRBJ2-7
CDR3 protein: CASSLDRAGEQYF
CDR3 DNA: TGTGCCAGCAGCTTAGACAGGGCCGGCGAGCAGTACTTC

V gene: TRBV6-6
clone size: -
CDR3 length: 14
D gene: -
J gene: TRBJ2-3
CDR3 protein: CASGDNLSTDTQYF
CDR3 DNA: TGTGCCAGCGGGGACAACCTAAGCACAGATACGCAGTATTTT

V gene: TRBV7-8
clone size: -
CDR3 length: 16
D gene: -
J gene: TRBJ1-6
CDR3 protein: CASSPRVGGPDSPLHF
CDR3 DNA: TGTGCCAGCAGCCCACGGGTTGGCGGGCCAGATTCACCCCTCCACTTT

V gene: TRBV2
clone size: -
CDR3 length: 13
D gene: TRBD1
J gene: TRBJ1-2
CDR3 protein: CASSQDRDYGYTF
CDR3 DNA: TGTGCCAGCAGCCAAGACAGGGACTATGGCTACACCTTC

V gene: TRBV9
clone size: few
CDR3 length: 13
D gene: -
J gene: TRBJ1-3
CDR3 protein: CASRGGPGNTIYF
CDR3 DNA: TGTGCCAGCAGAGGCGGGCCTGGAAACACCATATATTTT

V gene: TRBV7-3
clone size: -
CDR3 length: 13
D gene: -
J gene: TRBJ1-1
CDR3 protein: CASSPNRFSEAFF
CDR3 DNA: TGTGCCAGCAGCCCAAACCGGTTCTCTGAAGCTTTCTTT

V gene: TRBV2
clone size: -
CDR3 length: 13
D gene: -
J gene: TRBJ1-1
CDR3 protein: CASSDTRPPVAFF
CDR3 DNA: TGTGCCAGCAGTGATACGCGGCCCCCGGTAGCTTTCTTT

V gene: TRBV7-3
clone size: -
CDR3 length: 14
D gene: TRBD2
J gene: TRBJ2-7
CDR3 protein: CASSPLAGAYEQYF
CDR3 DNA: TGTGCCAGCAGCCCACTAGCGGGAGCCTACGAGCAGTACTTC

V gene: TRBV5-1
clone size: -
CDR3 length: 17
D gene: TRBD2
J gene: TRBJ2-2
CDR3 protein: CASSSGTSGANTGELFF
CDR3 DNA: TGCGCCAGCAGCTCCGGGACTAGCGGGGCGAACACCGGGGAGCTGTTTTTT

V gene: TRBV2
clone size: -
CDR3 length: 17
D gene: -
J gene: TRBJ2-1
CDR3 protein: CASSVRMQGSSYNEQFF
CDR3 DNA: TGTGCCAGCAGTGTGCGAATGCAGGGGTCATCCTACAATGAGCAGTTCTTC

V gene: TRBV19
clone size: -
CDR3 length: 16
D gene: TRBD1
J gene: TRBJ2-7
CDR3 protein: CASSTPRDRDNYEQYF
CDR3 DNA: TGTGCCAGTAGTACCCCACGGGACAGGGATAATTACGAGCAGTACTTC

V gene: TRBV28
clone size: -
CDR3 length: 13
D gene: -
J gene: TRBJ2-3
CDR3 protein: CASSLSLTDTQYF
CDR3 DNA: TGTGCCAGCAGTTTATCACTCACAGATACGCAGTATTTT

V gene: TRBV13
clone size: -
CDR3 length: 14
D gene: -
J gene: TRBJ1-6
CDR3 protein: CASSLSTGSSPLHF
CDR3 DNA: TGTGCCAGCAGCTTAAGCACAGGGAGTTCACCCCTCCACTTT

V gene: TRBV7-6
clone size: -
CDR3 length: 16
D gene: TRBD1
J gene: TRBJ2-7
CDR3 protein: CASSLVGQGARNEQYF
CDR3 DNA: TGTGCCAGCAGCTTAGTCGGACAGGGGGCGCGGAACGAGCAGTACTTC

V gene: TRBV19
clone size: -
CDR3 length: 15
D gene: TRBD1
J gene: TRBJ1-5
CDR3 protein: CASIKGQGAVQPQHF
CDR3 DNA: TGTGCCAGTATAAAGGGACAGGGGGCAGTTCAGCCCCAGCATTTT

V gene: TRBV10-3
clone size: -
CDR3 length: 12
D gene: -
J gene: TRBJ2-7
CDR3 protein: CAISEYSYEQYF
CDR3 DNA: TGTGCCATCAGTGAGTACAGCTACGAGCAGTACTTC

V gene: TRBV4-1
clone size: -
CDR3 length: 19
D gene: TRBD1
J gene: TRBJ1-4
CDR3 protein: CASSPHMSRDRGFKEKLFF
CDR3 DNA: TGCGCCAGCAGCCCGCACATGTCCCGGGACAGGGGGTTTAAGGAAAAACTGTTTTTT

V gene: TRBV4-1
clone size: many
CDR3 length: 14
D gene: -
J gene: TRBJ1-3
CDR3 protein: CASSQSTERASIYF
CDR3 DNA: TGCGCCAGCAGCCAGTCGACGGAGCGAGCCTCCATATATTTT

V gene: TRBV27
clone size: -
CDR3 length: 12
D gene: -
J gene: TRBJ2-1
CDR3 protein: CASSLPFGEQFF
CDR3 DNA: TGTGCCAGCAGTTTACCCTTCGGGGAGCAGTTCTTC